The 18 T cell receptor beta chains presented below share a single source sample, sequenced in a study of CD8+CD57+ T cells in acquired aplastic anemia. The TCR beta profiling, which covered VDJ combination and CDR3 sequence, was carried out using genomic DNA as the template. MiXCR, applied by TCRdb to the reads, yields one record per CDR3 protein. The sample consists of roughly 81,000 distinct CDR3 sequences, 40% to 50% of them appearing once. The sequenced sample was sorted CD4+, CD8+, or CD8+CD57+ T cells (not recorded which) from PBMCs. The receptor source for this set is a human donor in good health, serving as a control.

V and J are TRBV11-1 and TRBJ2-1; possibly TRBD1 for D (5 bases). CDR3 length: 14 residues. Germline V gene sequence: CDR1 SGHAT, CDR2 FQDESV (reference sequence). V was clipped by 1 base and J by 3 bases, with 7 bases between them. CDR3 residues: CASSLVGHYNEQFF. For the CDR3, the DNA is TGTGCCAGCAGCTTAGTTGGACACTACAATGAGCAGTTCTTC.

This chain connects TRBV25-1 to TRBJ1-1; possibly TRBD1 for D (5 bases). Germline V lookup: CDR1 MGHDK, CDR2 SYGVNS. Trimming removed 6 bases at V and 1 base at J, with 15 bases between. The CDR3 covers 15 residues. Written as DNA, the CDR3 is TGTGCCAGCAGCTACTATCCCGGGACGAACACTGAAGCTTTCTTT. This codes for CASSYYPGTNTEAFF.

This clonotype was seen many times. The CDR3 DNA reads TGCAGCGCGGTAGGGGATTATAGCACTGAAGCTTTCTTT. Its translation: CSAVGDYSTEAFF. V gene TRBV29-1 combines with J gene TRBJ1-1, with a possible D match to TRBD1 (5 bases). The length of the CDR3 is 13 residues. CDR1 and CDR2 from the germline V gene are SQVTM and ANQGSEA. V dropped 7 bases and J dropped 4 bases, with 16 bases sitting between them.

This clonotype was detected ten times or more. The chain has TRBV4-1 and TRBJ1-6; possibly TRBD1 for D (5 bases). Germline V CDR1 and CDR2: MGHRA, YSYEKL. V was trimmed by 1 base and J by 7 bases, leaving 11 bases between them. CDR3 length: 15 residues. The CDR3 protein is CASSQGGTVNSPLHF. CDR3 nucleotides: TGCGCCAGCAGCCAAGGGGGGACGGTGAATTCACCCCTCCACTTT.

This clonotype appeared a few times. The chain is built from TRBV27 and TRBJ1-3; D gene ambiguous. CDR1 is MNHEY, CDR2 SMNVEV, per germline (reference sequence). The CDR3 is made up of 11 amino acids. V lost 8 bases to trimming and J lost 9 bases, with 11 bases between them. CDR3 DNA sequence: TGTGCCAGCGGTCTTGGTGGCACCATATATTTT. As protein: CASGLGGTIYF.

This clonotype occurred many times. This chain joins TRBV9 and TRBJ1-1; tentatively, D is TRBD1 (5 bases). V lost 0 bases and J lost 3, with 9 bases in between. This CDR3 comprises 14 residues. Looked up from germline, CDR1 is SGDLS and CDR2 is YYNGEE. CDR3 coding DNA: TGTGCCAGCAGCGTAGGAGGGGCAGACACTGAAGCTTTCTTT. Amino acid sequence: CASSVGGADTEAFF.

CDR3 amino acids: CASRGFTGELFF. The CDR3 bases are TGTGCCAGCAGGGGGTTCACCGGGGAGCTGTTTTTT. The chain is built from TRBV6-1 and TRBJ2-2; D gene ambiguous. The CDR3 is 12 residues long. Between the trimmed V and J ends, which lost 6 bases and 4 bases, there was a span of 6 bases. The germline V gene encodes CDR1 MNHNS and CDR2 SASEGT.

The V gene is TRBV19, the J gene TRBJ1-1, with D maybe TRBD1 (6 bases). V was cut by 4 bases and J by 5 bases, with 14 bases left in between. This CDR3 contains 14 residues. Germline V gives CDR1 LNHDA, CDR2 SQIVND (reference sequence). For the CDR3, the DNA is TGTGCCAGTAGTACAACTGGGACATTAACTGAAGCTTTCTTT. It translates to CASSTTGTLTEAFF.

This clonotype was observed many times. The CDR3 DNA reads TGTGCCAGCAGGACAGGAATTCTTTACGAGCAGTACTTC. Residues: CASRTGILYEQYF. This rearrangement joins TRBV2 to TRBJ2-7; tentative D call: TRBD1 (6 bases). CDR1 is SNHLY and CDR2 is FYNNEI in the germline V gene. CDR3 length equals 13 residues. Deletions cut 6 bases from V and 4 bases from J, with 13 bases between. Combining the CDR3 with reference TRBV2 and TRBJ2-7 gives the whole variable domain EPEVTQTPSHQVTQMGQEVILRCVPISNHLYFYWYRQILGQKVEFLVSFYNNEISEKSEIFDDQFSVERPDGSNFTLKIRSTKLEDSAMYFCASRTGILYEQYFGPGTRLTVT.

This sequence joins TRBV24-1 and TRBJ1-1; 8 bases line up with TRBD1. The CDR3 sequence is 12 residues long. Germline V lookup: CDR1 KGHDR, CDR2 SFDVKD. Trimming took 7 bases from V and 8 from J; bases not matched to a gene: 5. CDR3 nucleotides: TGTGCCACCAGAGACGGGGACAGGGAAGCTTTCTTT. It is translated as CATRDGDREAFF.

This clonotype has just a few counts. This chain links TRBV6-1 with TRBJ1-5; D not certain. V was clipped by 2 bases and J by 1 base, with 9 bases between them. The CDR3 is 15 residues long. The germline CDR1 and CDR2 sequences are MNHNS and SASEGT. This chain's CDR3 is CASSELLGSNQPQHF. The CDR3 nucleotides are TGTGCCAGCAGTGAACTATTAGGGAGCAATCAGCCCCAGCATTTT.

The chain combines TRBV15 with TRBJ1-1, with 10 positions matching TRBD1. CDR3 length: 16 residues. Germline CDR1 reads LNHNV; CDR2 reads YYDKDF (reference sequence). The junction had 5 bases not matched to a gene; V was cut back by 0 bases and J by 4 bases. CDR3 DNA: TGTGCCACCAGCAGAGATCGGTGGACAGGGGGCACTGAAGCTTTCTTT. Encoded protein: CATSRDRWTGGTEAFF.

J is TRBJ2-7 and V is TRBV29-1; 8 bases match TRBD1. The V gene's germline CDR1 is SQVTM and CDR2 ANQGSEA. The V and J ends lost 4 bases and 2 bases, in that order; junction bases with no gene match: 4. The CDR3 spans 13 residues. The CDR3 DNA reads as TGCAGCGTTGCCGGACAGGGTCCCTACGAGCAGTACTTC. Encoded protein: CSVAGQGPYEQYF.

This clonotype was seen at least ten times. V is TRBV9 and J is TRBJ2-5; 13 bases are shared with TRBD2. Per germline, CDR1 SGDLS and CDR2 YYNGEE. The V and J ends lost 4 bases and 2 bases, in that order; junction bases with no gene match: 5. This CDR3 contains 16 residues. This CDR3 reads CASSFGLAGEQETQYF. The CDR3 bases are TGTGCCAGCAGCTTCGGACTAGCGGGGGAACAAGAGACCCAGTACTTC.

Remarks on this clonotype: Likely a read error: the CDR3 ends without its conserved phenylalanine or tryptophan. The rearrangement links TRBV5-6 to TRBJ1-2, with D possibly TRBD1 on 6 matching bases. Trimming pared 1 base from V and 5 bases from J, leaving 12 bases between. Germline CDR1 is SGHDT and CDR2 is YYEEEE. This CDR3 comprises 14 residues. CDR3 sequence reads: CASSLMQGNYGYTL. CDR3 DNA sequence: TGTGCCAGCAGCTTGATGCAGGGGAATTATGGCTACACCCTC.

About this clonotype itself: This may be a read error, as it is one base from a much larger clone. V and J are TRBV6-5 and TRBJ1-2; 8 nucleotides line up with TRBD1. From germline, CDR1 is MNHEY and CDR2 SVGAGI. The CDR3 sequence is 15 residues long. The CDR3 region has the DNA TGTGCCAGCAGTTACGGCGGGACAGGAGCCTATGGCTACGCCTTC. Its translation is CASSYGGTGAYGYAF.

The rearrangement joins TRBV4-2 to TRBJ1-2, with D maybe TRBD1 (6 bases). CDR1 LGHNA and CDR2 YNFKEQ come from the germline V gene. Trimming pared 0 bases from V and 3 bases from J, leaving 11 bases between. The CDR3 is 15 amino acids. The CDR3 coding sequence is TGTGCCAGCAGCCAAGATCCCCGGACAGACTATGGCTACACCTTC. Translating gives CASSQDPRTDYGYTF.

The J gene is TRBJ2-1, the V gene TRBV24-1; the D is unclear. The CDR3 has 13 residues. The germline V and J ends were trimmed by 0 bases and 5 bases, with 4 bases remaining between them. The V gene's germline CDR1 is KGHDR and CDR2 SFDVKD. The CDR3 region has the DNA TGTGCCACCAGTGATTTGACTGACAATGAGCAGTTCTTC. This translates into CATSDLTDNEQFF.